This T cell receptor beta chain was observed in a study of T cell responses to AZD1222 COVID-19 vaccine. Study at large: Second doses were pooled across both intervals (about 4 or about 12 weeks).

Using immunoSEQ multiplex PCR, the repertoire was profiled, and TCRdb retains in-frame clones only, with some absent. The data show approximately 150,000 clones, 90% to 95% seen once. Points on this clone: As yet, its antigen is unknown.

Study findings and constraints: Sampling that yielded the repertoires occurred only after the peak T cell response. Distributed over spike, vaccine-associated CD4 TCRs predominated at 160-218 and 743-854.

V lost 5 bases to trimming and J lost 0 bases; unmatched junction nucleotides: 2. The CDR3 is 15 residues long. CDR1 is SGDLS, CDR2 YYNGEE, per germline. The clonotype was recovered from an adult in good health. This chain links TRBV9 with TRBJ2-2, with 9 bases aligning to TRBD2. This specimen was peripheral blood, taken on day 0 of AZD1222 vaccination. The CDR3 spells CASRRLAANTGELFF. The CDR3 DNA follows: TGTGCCAGCAGACGACTAGCGGCGAACACCGGGGAGCTGTTTTTT.